A selection of T cell receptor beta chains follows, all from one sample in a study of OX40 agonist ivuxolimab in advanced cancers. Clones were sequenced by immunoSEQ multiplex PCR, and TCRdb holds only the in-frame ones, with some missing. This sample has 50,000 to 65,000 clones; over 80% occur once, and the top ten carry under 2.5%. The sample was CD4+ or CD8+ T cells sorted from blood, taken in a trial of the OX40 agonist ivuxolimab. These receptors were taken from an adult with an advanced solid tumor such as melanoma, head and neck, liver or kidney cancer. CDR3s include the opening cysteine and the closing phenylalanine or tryptophan. A D gene is named only where the DNA matches it firmly. The listing skips clone size in some rows; elsewhere it reads once, few, many or a size class.

cdr3_aa cdr3_nt v_call d_call j_call clone_size cdr3_length
CASSSQGHYGYTF TGTGCCAGCAGCTCACAGGGTCATTATGGCTACACCTTC TRBV7-2 . TRBJ1-2 . 13
CASSFGAGVNEQYF TGTGCCAGCAGCTTCGGGGCGGGAGTTAACGAGCAGTACTTC TRBV5-4 TRBD2 TRBJ2-7 . 14
CASSLTSYEQYF TGTGCCAGCAGCTTGACCTCCTACGAGCAGTACTTC TRBV7-2 . TRBJ2-7 . 12
CASSSTGVSGEKLFF TGTGCCAGCAGCTCGACAGGGGTGTCAGGGGAAAAACTGTTTTTT TRBV7-7 TRBD1 TRBJ1-4 . 15
CAWSIHSGANVLTF TGTGCCTGGAGTATCCACTCTGGGGCCAACGTCCTGACTTTC TRBV30 . TRBJ2-6 once 14
CATGWTVQETQYF TGTGCCACCGGCTGGACAGTTCAAGAGACCCAGTACTTC TRBV15 . TRBJ2-5 . 13
CASSYRGQRTNYGYTF TGTGCCAGCAGTTACCGGGGTCAGAGGACTAACTATGGCTACACCTTC TRBV6-5 . TRBJ1-2 . 16
CASSPADWGGQETQYF TGTGCCAGCAGCCCCGCCGATTGGGGGGGGCAAGAGACCCAGTACTTC TRBV13 TRBD2 TRBJ2-5 . 16
CASSEQGAGTEAFF TGTGCCAGCAGTGAACAAGGGGCCGGCACTGAAGCTTTCTTT TRBV2 . TRBJ1-1 . 14
CAITGGPQNTGELFF TGTGCCATCACCGGGGGTCCGCAAAACACCGGGGAGCTGTTTTTT TRBV10-3 . TRBJ2-2 . 15
CASSPTSGQSTEAFF TGCGCCAGCAGTCCAACAAGTGGACAGTCCACTGAAGCTTTCTTT TRBV10-2 . TRBJ1-1 once 15
CASSLEGGVSAAAFF TGTGCCAGCAGCTTAGAGGGAGGGGTTTCAGCGGCGGCTTTCTTT TRBV11-2 . TRBJ1-1 once 15
CATSRADPQGNTIYF TGTGCCACCAGCAGAGCCGACCCCCAGGGAAACACCATATATTTT TRBV15 . TRBJ1-3 . 15
CASSPGGLRQETQYF TGTGCCAGCAGTCCAGGCGGACTCAGGCAAGAGACCCAGTACTTC TRBV7-2 . TRBJ2-5 . 15
CASSLVSYSGGNEQFF TGTGCCAGCAGCTTGGTAAGCTACTCCGGGGGCAATGAGCAGTTCTTC TRBV5-4 . TRBJ2-1 . 16
CASSTLGSTDTQYF TGTGCCAGCAGCACTCTAGGAAGCACAGATACGCAGTATTTT TRBV7-8 . TRBJ2-3 . 14
CASRRPDLDTGELFF TGTGCCAGTAGACGACCGGATTTAGACACCGGGGAGCTGTTTTTT TRBV19 . TRBJ2-2 . 15
CASSPGTGRTEQYF TGTGCCAGCTCACCGGGGACAGGCCGAACCGAGCAGTACTTC TRBV18 TRBD1 TRBJ2-7 . 14
CASSMQGTGNAEQYF TGTGCCAGTAGTATGCAAGGGACAGGGAACGCCGAGCAGTACTTC TRBV19 TRBD1 TRBJ2-7 . 15
CASSGGQTLAKNIQYF TGCGCCAGCAGCGGGGGGCAGACTTTAGCCAAAAACATTCAGTACTTC TRBV5-1 . TRBJ2-4 . 16
CASSLDQRGELFF TGTGCCAGCAGCTTAGATCAAAGAGGGGAGCTGTTTTTT TRBV11-3 . TRBJ2-2 . 13
CASNDEGQGANTGELFF TGTGCCAGCAACGATGAGGGACAGGGGGCAAACACCGGGGAGCTGTTTTTT TRBV27 TRBD1 TRBJ2-2 . 17
CASRPPYGREAETQYF TGTGCCAGCAGACCCCCGTATGGGCGGGAGGCCGAGACCCAGTACTTC TRBV25-1 TRBD2 TRBJ2-5 . 16
CASSQGRPGQGGSPLHF TGCGCCAGCAGCCAAGGTCGTCCGGGACAGGGAGGATCACCCCTCCACTTT TRBV4-1 TRBD1 TRBJ1-6 once 17
CASSLRASSYEQYF TGTGCCAGCAGCTTGAGGGCCTCGTCGTACGAGCAGTACTTC TRBV7-2 . TRBJ2-7 . 14
CASSRPGQGGTQYF TGTGCCAGCAGCAGACCGGGACAGGGTGGTACGCAGTATTTT TRBV11-2 TRBD1 TRBJ2-3 . 14
CASSQEGAGLNEKLFF TGCGCCAGCAGCCAAGAAGGGGCAGGGTTAAATGAAAAACTGTTTTTT TRBV4-3 . TRBJ1-4 . 16
CASSTLPRPHTQYF TGTGCCAGCAGTACCCTGCCCCGGCCGCATACGCAGTATTTT TRBV6-6 . TRBJ2-3 few 14
CASSLGTGDDEQFF TGTGCCAGCTCCCTCGGGACAGGGGATGATGAGCAGTTCTTC TRBV18 TRBD1 TRBJ2-1 . 14
CASRTSGRVYEQYF TGTGCCAGCAGAACCAGCGGGAGGGTATACGAGCAGTACTTC TRBV6-5 TRBD2 TRBJ2-7 . 14
CASRDSIMNYGYTF TGTGCCAGCAGGGACAGCATCATGAACTATGGCTACACCTTC TRBV6-5 . TRBJ1-2 . 14
CASSLMRQPQHF TGTGCCAGCAGTTTGATGAGACAGCCCCAGCATTTT TRBV28 . TRBJ1-5 . 12
CASSMRGQNTEAFF TGTGCCAGTAGTATGAGGGGACAGAACACTGAAGCTTTCTTT TRBV19 . TRBJ1-1 few 14
CASSVGPGYGGYTF TGTGCCAGCAGCGTAGGTCCAGGGTATGGTGGCTACACCTTC TRBV9 . TRBJ1-2 . 14
CASAGQGSGIAPGPQHF TGTGCCAGCGCGGGACAGGGGTCCGGTATAGCCCCGGGGCCCCAGCATTTT TRBV28 TRBD1 TRBJ1-5 . 17
CASSYRGRGMGSTEAFF TGTGCCAGCAGCTACAGGGGGCGCGGGATGGGGTCGACTGAAGCTTTCTTT TRBV5-4 TRBD1 TRBJ1-1 . 17
CAWSVAGNTEAFF TGTGCCTGGAGTGTAGCTGGGAACACTGAAGCTTTCTTT TRBV30 . TRBJ1-1 . 13
CASSLAGGFNQPQHF TGTGCCAGCAGTTTAGCGGGGGGCTTCAATCAGCCCCAGCATTTT TRBV28 . TRBJ1-5 . 15
CASGGGQGNSPLHF TGTGCCAGCGGGGGGGGACAGGGCAATTCACCCCTCCACTTT TRBV6-1 TRBD1 TRBJ1-6 . 14
CSVEGFRDPSSGNTIYF TGCAGCGTTGAAGGGTTCCGGGATCCAAGCTCTGGAAACACCATATATTTT TRBV29-1 . TRBJ1-3 . 17
CSVEEIGRETGELFF TGCAGCGTTGAAGAGATTGGCAGGGAGACCGGGGAGCTGTTTTTT TRBV29-1 . TRBJ2-2 . 15
CASSLTPGLAGTGYQETQYF TGTGCCAGCAGCCTTACCCCGGGACTAGCGGGAACTGGGTACCAAGAGACCCAGTACTTC TRBV9 TRBD2 TRBJ2-5 . 20
CASSLAGGTARLDEPQHF TGTGCCAGCAGCTTGGCCGGGGGGACAGCCCGGCTGGATGAGCCCCAGCATTTT TRBV5-7 TRBD1 TRBJ1-5 . 18
CSVPRREDTQYF TGCAGCGTCCCGAGGAGGGAAGATACGCAGTATTTT TRBV29-1 . TRBJ2-3 once 12
CSGEEYEKLFF TGCAGTGGGGAAGAGTATGAAAAACTGTTTTTT TRBV20-1 . TRBJ1-4 . 11
CASSYLARRETQYF TGTGCCAGCAGTTACCTCGCCCGGCGAGAGACCCAGTACTTC TRBV27 . TRBJ2-5 . 14
CASSLNRAAEQYF TGTGCCAGCAGCTTAAATAGGGCGGCCGAGCAGTACTTC TRBV7-2 . TRBJ2-7 . 13
CASSENLRQASDIQYF TGTGCCAGCAGTGAAAATCTTCGTCAGGCGTCGGACATTCAGTACTTC TRBV6-1 . TRBJ2-4 . 16
CASSRVFTDTQYF TGTGCCAGCAGCCGGGTCTTCACAGATACGCAGTATTTT TRBV28 . TRBJ2-3 . 13
CASSSSPTYEQYF TGTGCCAGCAGCAGCAGCCCGACCTACGAGCAGTACTTC TRBV5-4 . TRBJ2-7 . 13
CASSLEGGQGQPQHF TGTGCCAGCAGCTTAGAAGGGGGACAAGGCCAGCCCCAGCATTTT TRBV7-2 . TRBJ1-5 . 15
CASSPRWAATNEKLFF TGTGCCAGCAGCCCCAGGTGGGCCGCAACTAATGAAAAACTGTTTTTT TRBV28 . TRBJ1-4 . 16
CASSSAVGAWGNTIYF TGCGCCAGCAGCTCGGCTGTAGGGGCATGGGGAAACACCATATATTTT TRBV5-1 . TRBJ1-3 . 16
CASSQEWTGVNSPLHF TGCGCCAGCAGCCAAGAATGGACAGGGGTTAATTCACCCCTCCACTTT TRBV4-1 TRBD1 TRBJ1-6 once 16
CASSPEGLGYTEAFF TGTGCCAGCAGCCCTGAAGGTCTGGGGTACACTGAAGCTTTCTTT TRBV11-3 . TRBJ1-1 . 15
CASSSQGQLTDTQYF TGTGCCAGTAGTTCACAAGGACAGCTCACAGATACGCAGTATTTT TRBV19 . TRBJ2-3 . 15